The next 27 T cell receptor beta chains were all read from a single sample in a study of shared clonotypes between healthy human individuals (dated by TCRdb to 2018 to 2020). Libraries were made using the immunoSEQ multiplex PCR assay. The immuneACCESS repertoire file appears here via TCRdb, limited to in-frame rearrangements. These files lack a portion of the clones; in checked studies, under half of the deficit traces to unresolved V genes, and the cause of the others is not known. The sample contains around 1.1 million clones, around three quarters of them found a single time. Roughly 0.83% of the sample is in the top ten clones. Sequenced input: memory CD4+ T cells from PBMCs. What the cell subset or site label conveys for this sample: CD45RA-negative fraction. The receptors stem from a man younger than 30 in good health. Some clones in this sample may be carry-over from other donors' samples.

This clone came up once. The rearrangement joins TRBV30 to TRBJ2-5; 11 nucleotides line up with TRBD2. The CDR3 is made up of 17 amino acids. Germline CDR1 GTSNPN, CDR2 SVGIG (reference sequence). V trimming: 0 bases; J trimming: 4 bases; junction bases outside the gene matches: 10. DNA of the CDR3: TGTGCCTGGAGTGTATGGGGGACTAGCGGAGCCGGAGAGACCCAGTACTTC. Translating gives CAWSVWGTSGAGETQYF.

Written as DNA, the CDR3 is TGCAGCGTTTTCAAAACCCTAGCGGGGGTGCACACAGATACGCAGTATTTT. It codes for CSVFKTLAGVHTDTQYF. This rearrangement joins TRBV29-1 to TRBJ2-3; the match to TRBD2 covers 10 bases. The germline V gene has CDR1 SQVTM and CDR2 ANQGSEA. The J segment lost 2 bases and the V segment lost 5 bases, leaving 13 bases of the junction unmatched. The CDR3 is 17 residues long.

This clone has at least ten counts. Different DNA sequences within this sample yield the same CDR3. This chain joins TRBV9 and TRBJ2-1, with D maybe TRBD2 (6 bases). Trimming removed 3 bases at V and 2 bases at J, with 12 bases between. The CDR3 runs 15 residues. Germline assignment: CDR1 SGDLS and CDR2 YYNGEE. The chain's CDR3 is CASSGLAVPYNEQFF. The CDR3, as DNA: TGTGCCAGCAGCGGGTTAGCGGTTCCCTACAATGAGCAGTTCTTC.

The chain recombines TRBV27 with TRBJ2-7; D tentatively fits TRBD1 or TRBD2 (6 bases each). There are 13 residues in the CDR3. V was pared by 3 bases and J by 5 bases, with 11 bases between. CDR1 MNHEY and CDR2 SMNVEV come from the germline V gene (reference sequence). The CDR3 DNA reads TGTGCCAGCAGTTTGGGGGGCTTCCACGAGCAGTACTTC. Translated, it gives CASSLGGFHEQYF.

This clone was observed a few times. The chain's CDR3 is CASRTSGRHNEQFF. Written as DNA, the CDR3 is TGTGCCAGTAGGACTAGCGGGAGACACAATGAGCAGTTCTTC. V and J are TRBV19 and TRBJ2-1; TRBD2 agrees at 12 bases. The CDR3 spans 14 residues. CDR1 and CDR2 from the germline V gene are LNHDA and SQIVND (reference sequence). V lost 6 bases to trimming and J lost 5 bases; unmatched junction nucleotides: 2.

The V gene is TRBV7-2, the J gene TRBJ1-1; D is unresolved. Germline V CDR1 and CDR2: SGHTA, FQGNSA. V lost 3 bases, J lost 10 bases, and 21 bases lay in between. This CDR3 has 15 residues. The CDR3: CASSFLGSAMSGAFF. Written as DNA, the CDR3 is TGTGCCAGCAGCTTCTTAGGGTCGGCAATGAGCGGAGCTTTCTTT.

The chain uses TRBV28 and TRBJ1-3; the match to TRBD1 covers 8 bases. CDR3 length: 15 residues. V dropped 7 bases and J dropped 4; count of bases not matched to a gene: 9. Germline CDR1 and CDR2: MDHEN and SYDVKM. Here the CDR3 DNA reads TGTGCCAGCACCCCGCAGGGGGCGACGGGAAACACCATATATTTT. This codes for CASTPQGATGNTIYF.

The chain couples TRBV18 to TRBJ2-2; a possible D gene is TRBD2 (6 bases). The CDR3 runs to 16 residues. CDR1 is KGHSH, CDR2 LQKENI, per germline. V was pared by 6 bases and J by 0 bases, with 14 bases between. As DNA, the CDR3 is TGTGCCAGCTCCCAAAACGGGGGTTCGAACACCGGGGAGCTGTTTTTT. This gives the protein CASSQNGGSNTGELFF.

About this clone itself: Other DNA sequences in the sample encode the same CDR3. The chain is built from TRBV30 and TRBJ1-2; the D is unclear. This CDR3 contains 11 residues. CDR1 and CDR2 (germline): GTSNPN, SVGIG (reference sequence). V was pared by 3 bases and J by 4 bases, with 6 bases between. The CDR3 DNA sequence: TGTGCCTGGAGCGCAGGCTATGGCTACACCTTC. Translated, it gives CAWSAGYGYTF.

The chain links TRBV7-3 to TRBJ1-1; the D gene is possibly TRBD1 (6 bases). CDR3 length: 15 amino acids. CDR1 and CDR2 (germline): SGHTA, FQGTGA. Trimming shortened V by 5 bases and J by 4 bases, and 17 bases separated the two germline ends. The CDR3 loop is CASSPAGVKGTEAFF. CDR3 DNA sequence: TGTGCCAGCAGCCCTGCAGGGGTTAAGGGCACTGAAGCTTTCTTT.

The chain joins TRBV5-5 to TRBJ2-5; 10 bases map to TRBD2. CDR1 and CDR2 (germline): SGHKS, YYEKEE (reference sequence). The CDR3 is 16 residues long. V lost 3 bases, J lost 4 bases, and 9 bases stayed unmatched. Here the CDR3 reads CASSYILAGVGETQYF. DNA for the CDR3: TGTGCCAGCAGCTACATTCTAGCGGGAGTAGGAGAGACCCAGTACTTC.

The CDR3 spells CASSSGTVGYTF. In DNA form, the CDR3 reads TGTGCCAGCAGTTCCGGGACAGTTGGCTACACCTTC. The gene calls are TRBV28 and TRBJ1-2; 7 bases line up with TRBD1. J lost 7 bases, V lost 4 bases, and 3 bases had no gene match. Germline V gene lookup returns CDR1 MDHEN and CDR2 SYDVKM. This CDR3 spans 12 amino acids.

In regard to this clone: One base away lies a much larger clone, so this may be a sequencing read error. This chain connects TRBV13 to TRBJ1-1; D is possibly TRBD1 (5 bases). The CDR3 consists of 14 residues. CDR1 PRHDT and CDR2 FYEKMQ come from the germline V gene (reference sequence). V was clipped by 0 bases and J by 4 bases, with 9 bases between them. CDR3 in amino acids: CASSLGRACTEAFF. The CDR3, as DNA: TGTGCCAGCAGCTTAGGCAGGGCTTGCACTGAAGCTTTCTTT.

The V gene is TRBV5-4, the J gene TRBJ2-3, with 10 bases identical to TRBD2. The germline V gene encodes CDR1 SGHNT and CDR2 YYREEE (reference sequence). The junction had 6 bases not matched to a gene; V was cut back by 5 bases and J by 6 bases. The CDR3 has 14 amino acids. The CDR3 sequence: CASRGSGRWDTQYF. The CDR3 DNA sequence: TGTGCCAGCAGGGGTAGCGGGAGGTGGGATACGCAGTATTTT. The full variable domain, completed using reference TRBV5-4 and TRBJ2-3, is ETGVTQSPTHLIKTRGQQVTLRCSSQSGHNTVSWYQQALGQGPQFIFQYYREEENGRGNFPPRFSGLQFPNYSSELNVNALELDDSALYLCASRGSGRWDTQYFGPGTRLTVL.

This chain links TRBV7-2 with TRBJ1-4; D perhaps matches TRBD1 (5 bases). Germline V gene sequence: CDR1 SGHTA, CDR2 FQGNSA. The CDR3 contains 15 residues. V lost 1 base and J 5 bases, leaving 11 bases between the germline ends. In nucleotides, the CDR3 is TGTGCCAGCAGCTTAGGACAGATAATGAATGAAAAACTGTTTTTT. This gives the protein CASSLGQIMNEKLFF.

This rearrangement joins TRBV9 to TRBJ1-1, with D uncertain. This CDR3 has 13 residues. V lost 4 bases to trimming and J lost 0 bases, with 7 bases between them. CDR1 and CDR2 (germline): SGDLS, YYNGEE. CDR3 sequence reads: CASSFAVNTEAFF. The CDR3 DNA sequence: TGTGCCAGCAGCTTTGCGGTGAACACTGAAGCTTTCTTT.

This chain links TRBV19 with TRBJ1-4; 7 bases line up with TRBD1. Germline V gene data show CDR1 as LNHDA and CDR2 as SQIVND (reference sequence). The CDR3 is 16 residues long. The ends lost 6 bases at V and 0 bases at J; junction bases unmatched: 7. CDR3 in DNA: TGTGCCAGTAGCCGCAGACAGGGCGCAACTAATGAAAAACTGTTTTTT. Residues: CASSRRQGATNEKLFF.

This rearrangement joins TRBV5-1 to TRBJ1-4; possible D gene TRBD1, 5 bases. This CDR3 is 18 amino acids long. The germline gives CDR1 SGHRS, CDR2 YFSETQ. The V and J ends lost 5 bases and 5 bases respectively, with 25 bases between them. Here the CDR3 DNA reads TGCGCCAGCAGTTTAGGCTCCCTTTACGTACCAGGGAATGAAAAACTGTTTTTT. Its protein is CASSLGSLYVPGNEKLFF. Full variable domain (outside the CDR3, taken from reference TRBV5-1 and TRBJ1-4): KAGVTQTPRYLIKTRGQQVTLSCSPISGHRSVSWYQQTPGQGLQFLFEYFSETQRNKGNFPGRFSGRQFSNSRSEMNVSTLELGDSALYLCASSLGSLYVPGNEKLFFGSGTQLSVL.

With respect to this clone: A far larger clone is just one base off, so this is likely a read error. J is TRBJ2-7 and V is TRBV29-1, with D possibly being TRBD2 (6 bases). The CDR3 covers 12 residues. CDR1 SQVTM and CDR2 ANQGSEA come from the germline V gene. The CDR3 region has the DNA TGCAGAGCGCGGGACGGAACCTACGAGCAGTACTTC. It encodes CRARDGTYEQYF.

This chain links TRBV5-1 with TRBJ1-4; the match to TRBD1 covers 10 bases. The ends lost 1 base at V and 4 bases at J; junction bases unmatched: 4. CDR1 and CDR2 (germline): SGHRS, YFSETQ. The CDR3 length is 16 residues. This CDR3 reads CASSLFGDRGNEKLFF. Here the CDR3 DNA reads TGCGCCAGCAGCTTGTTCGGGGACAGGGGTAATGAAAAACTGTTTTTT.

This chain uses TRBV5-1 with TRBJ2-7, with 8 bases matching TRBD2. J was trimmed by 3 bases and V by 4 bases; bases with no gene match: 6. In germline, CDR1 is SGHRS, CDR2 YFSETQ. The CDR3 is made up of 14 amino acids. Written as DNA, the CDR3 is TGCGCCAGCAGCGCGGCGGGGGGCGGCTACGAGCAGTACTTC. As protein: CASSAAGGGYEQYF.

This clone has just a few counts. V is TRBV18 and J is TRBJ1-5; tentatively, D is TRBD1 (5 bases). CDR3 length equals 16 residues. Germline V gene data show CDR1 as KGHSH and CDR2 as LQKENI. V lost 5 bases, J lost 6 bases, and 20 bases lay in between. The CDR3 nucleotides are TGTGCCAGCTCATCCACCGGGAGGGGAGGGAGTCAGCCCCAGCATTTT. Its protein product is CASSSTGRGGSQPQHF. Using reference TRBV18 and TRBJ1-5 for the parts outside the CDR3, the full variable domain is NAGVMQNPRHLVRRRGQEARLRCSPMKGHSHVYWYRQLPEEGLKFMVYLQKENIIDESGMPKERFSAEFPKEGPSILRIQQVVRGDSAAYFCASSSTGRGGSQPQHFGDGTRLSIL.

This chain joins TRBV5-4 and TRBJ2-1; D possibly corresponds to TRBD2 (8 bases). The V gene lost 4 bases and the J gene lost 7 bases, with 21 bases spanning the gap. Germline V lookup: CDR1 SGHNT, CDR2 YYREEE (reference sequence). The CDR3 is made up of 16 amino acids. The CDR3 spells CASSAGGQTAENEQFF. The CDR3 coding sequence is TGTGCCAGCAGCGCGGGGGGACAGACCGCGGAGAATGAGCAGTTCTTC.

This clone was seen ten or more times. The J gene is TRBJ2-1, the V gene TRBV11-2; 8 positions agree with TRBD2. The CDR3 runs to 17 residues. Losses at the gene ends were 5 bases for V and 9 bases for J; bases not matched to a gene: 18. Germline loops: CDR1 SGHAT, CDR2 FQNNGV. The CDR3 loop reads CASSRTSRIFQVGEQFF. In nucleotides, the CDR3 is TGTGCCAGCAGCCGGACTAGCCGTATCTTCCAGGTCGGTGAGCAGTTCTTC.

This clone was counted a single time. In nucleotides, the CDR3 is TGTGCCAGCAGCTTAGGTTTGGCAGGGGGAGAGACCCAGTACTTC. This codes for CASSLGLAGGETQYF. This rearrangement joins TRBV11-3 to TRBJ2-5, with 7 bases matching TRBD1. Germline lookup yields CDR1 SGHNT and CDR2 YENEEA. After removal of 1 base from V and 4 bases from J, the junction contained 6 bases not matched to a gene. The CDR3 is 15 residues long. Full variable domain (outside the CDR3, taken from reference TRBV11-3 and TRBJ2-5): EAGVVQSPRYKIIEKKQPVAFWCNPISGHNTLYWYLQNLGQGPELLIRYENEEAVDDSQLPKDRFSAERLKGVDSTLKIQPAELGDSAVYLCASSLGLAGGETQYFGPGTRLLVL.

This chain's CDR3 is CASSLAWGNAEAFF. CDR3 in DNA: TGTGCCAGCAGTTTAGCGTGGGGGAATGCTGAAGCTTTCTTT. The chain uses TRBV28 and TRBJ1-1, with a tentative D call TRBD1 (5 bases). The V end was cut by 2 bases, the J end by 6 bases, with 13 bases between. CDR1 is MDHEN and CDR2 is SYDVKM in the germline V gene. This CDR3 contains 14 residues.

As for this clone: A read error may produce the germline difference seen at one junction end. The chain recombines TRBV28 with TRBJ2-5; 9 bases are a match to TRBD2. CDR3 length: 19 residues. The germline V gene has CDR1 MDHEN and CDR2 SYDVKM. The CDR3, as DNA: TGTGCCAGCAGTTTTTGGGCCGCGGGGGGGCGGGAGACAGAAGAGGCCCAGTACTTC. Its translation is CASSFWAAGGRETEEAQYF.